The clone carrying this TCR beta chain was recorded a few times. Antigen: not known. This record belongs to a study of post-analysis software for immune sequencing data. General observations from the study: Five or six TRBV segments, including TRBV5-6, TRBV5-1 and TRBV20-1, were more frequent in patients than controls. When compared against controls, multiple sclerosis patients showed significantly lower normalized Chao1 diversity.

The library was made from cDNA and included unique molecular identifiers. Using its own MiXCR run on the PCR reads, TCRdb lists one record per CDR3 protein. This table holds some 690,000 distinct CDR3 sequences, roughly 30% found once. CDR1 and CDR2 from the germline V gene are SGHTA and FQGNSA. The J segment lost 6 bases and the V segment lost 5 bases, leaving 4 bases of the junction unmatched. This CDR3 is built from 14 residues. The V gene is TRBV7-2, the J gene TRBJ2-3, with 11 bases matching TRBD1. Input material: blood. This sequence was found in a girl aged 10 to 17 with multiple sclerosis. CDR3 sequence (DNA): TGTGCCAGCAGCCAAAGGGACAGGGGGGATACGCAGTATTTT. Amino acid sequence: CASSQRDRGDTQYF.